This is a list of T cell receptor beta chains from one sample in a study of cytomegalovirus exposure and HLA in healthy donors. TCRdb's copy holds only in-frame clones and misses some; the assay was immunoSEQ multiplex PCR. The data contain approximately 170,000 clones, around 67% of them seen just once; the ten biggest clones take up around 3.3%. Sequencing used PBMCs. The receptor source for this set is a woman aged 30 to 39 in good health and CMV-seropositive. CDR3s include the opening cysteine and the closing phenylalanine or tryptophan. The D gene is left open where the match is weak. For some rows the clone size is stated as once, few or many, or as a class when expanded; others skip it.

CDR3aa,CDR3nt,j_gene,len,abundance,v_gene,d_gene
CASIQGSGSGELFF,TGCGCCAGCATACAGGGAAGTGGAAGCGGGGAGCTGTTTTTT,TRBJ2-2,14,.,TRBV5-1,.
CASSWSSSYEQYF,TGCGCCAGCAGCTGGAGTAGCTCCTACGAGCAGTACTTC,TRBJ2-7,13,.,TRBV5-1,.
CASSPRTSGNEQFF,TGTGCCAGCAGTCCCCGGACTAGCGGTAATGAGCAGTTCTTC,TRBJ2-1,14,.,TRBV6-5,TRBD2
CASSAQREGMDTQYF,TGTGCCAGCAGTGCCCAGCGGGAGGGCATGGATACGCAGTATTTT,TRBJ2-3,15,.,TRBV6-4,TRBD2
CASMASGSHGTDTQYF,TGTGCCAGCATGGCTAGCGGGAGCCACGGCACAGATACGCAGTATTTT,TRBJ2-3,16,.,TRBV6-6,TRBD2
CASSPGTASPEAFF,TGCGCCAGCAGCCCCGGGACAGCGAGTCCTGAAGCTTTCTTT,TRBJ1-1,14,.,TRBV5-1,TRBD1
CASRGTGENTGELFF,TGTGCCAGCAGGGGGACAGGGGAGAACACCGGGGAGCTGTTTTTT,TRBJ2-2,15,.,TRBV28,TRBD1
CASSLAGVYGYTF,TGTGCCAGCAGTTTAGCCGGGGTCTATGGCTACACCTTC,TRBJ1-2,13,once,TRBV28,.
CASGRGGLETQYF,TGTGCCAGCGGGCGAGGGGGCCTTGAGACCCAGTACTTC,TRBJ2-5,13,.,TRBV28,TRBD1
CATSRDGAGVYEQYF,TGTGCCACCAGCAGAGATGGGGCAGGTGTCTACGAGCAGTACTTC,TRBJ2-7,15,.,TRBV15,.
CASSPLESTGELFF,TGTGCCAGCAGCCCCCTGGAGAGCACCGGGGAGCTGTTTTTT,TRBJ2-2,14,.,TRBV11-3,.
CASRQRGQGRQQFF,TGTGCCAGCAGACAAAGAGGACAGGGGAGACAGCAGTTCTTC,TRBJ2-1,14,.,TRBV5-4,TRBD1
CASIQNEQFF,TGTGCCAGCATCCAGAATGAGCAGTTCTTC,TRBJ2-1,10,.,TRBV2,.
CASSLETAGNTIYF,TGTGCCAGCAGCTTGGAGACAGCAGGAAACACCATATATTTT,TRBJ1-3,14,.,TRBV5-5,.
CASSRSRGLAADTQYF,TGTGCCAGCAGCCGCAGCCGGGGACTAGCGGCAGATACGCAGTATTTT,TRBJ2-3,16,.,TRBV27,TRBD2
CSVESGVINNEQFF,TGCAGCGTTGAATCCGGGGTAATCAACAATGAGCAGTTCTTC,TRBJ2-1,14,few,TRBV29-1,.
CASSSGGTENIQYF,TGTGCCAGCAGCTCAGGGGGGACAGAAAACATTCAGTACTTC,TRBJ2-4,14,.,TRBV7-9,.
CASTIRQGVEETQYF,TGTGCCAGCACCATCAGACAGGGGGTGGAGGAGACCCAGTACTTC,TRBJ2-5,15,.,TRBV27,TRBD1
CASSAQGGSGNTIYF,TGTGCCAGTAGTGCACAGGGCGGCTCTGGAAACACCATATATTTT,TRBJ1-3,15,.,TRBV19,.
CASSLLAGVRGQETQYF,TGTGCCAGCAGCCTACTAGCGGGAGTACGAGGACAAGAGACCCAGTACTTC,TRBJ2-5,17,.,TRBV5-6,TRBD2
CASSVPRGGSHQETQYF,TGTGCCAGCAGTGTCCCAAGGGGCGGATCGCACCAAGAGACCCAGTACTTC,TRBJ2-5,17,.,TRBV6-1,.
CASSDLMLAGETGELFF,TGTGCCAGCAGTGATCTAATGCTAGCGGGAGAGACCGGGGAGCTGTTTTTT,TRBJ2-2,17,.,TRBV2,TRBD2
CASSGLAGSRYEQYF,TGTGCCAGCAGTGGGCTCGCGGGATCTAGGTACGAGCAGTACTTC,TRBJ2-7,15,.,TRBV6-1,.
CASSFETGPRLGYTF,TGTGCCAGCAGCTTCGAGACAGGCCCACGATTAGGCTACACCTTC,TRBJ1-2,15,once,TRBV5-4,.
CAISDPVDGAEQYF,TGTGCCATCAGTGACCCCGTGGATGGGGCCGAGCAGTACTTC,TRBJ2-7,14,few,TRBV10-3,.
CASSLRPSGRVTDYEQYF,TGTGCCAGCAGCTTAAGGCCTAGCGGGAGGGTCACCGACTACGAGCAGTACTTC,TRBJ2-7,18,.,TRBV7-9,TRBD2
CASSYSSGRSEQYF,TGTGCCAGCAGTTACAGTAGCGGGAGGAGCGAGCAGTACTTC,TRBJ2-7,14,.,TRBV6-5,TRBD2